The 10 T cell receptor beta chains in this list originate from one sample, sequenced in a study of blood T cells in healthy people across ages. Combining a sample-barcoded 5' primer with a J-beta primer mix, a second PCR ran for about 7 to 11 cycles. MiXCR, run by TCRdb on the 5' RACE reads, gives a single entry per CDR3 protein. The sample lists 550,000 to 750,000 distinct CDR3 sequences, roughly 20% occurring once. Material for sequencing was blood. Receptors were obtained from a man in his 70s in good health.

The chain employs TRBV6-1 and TRBJ1-4; 10 bases fit TRBD1. V gave up 5 bases and J gave up 9 bases; unmatched junction bases: 12. The length of the CDR3 is 16 residues. Germline V CDR1 and CDR2: MNHNS, SASEGT. Here the CDR3 DNA reads TGTGCCAGCAGTACGGGACAGGGGCAATTTGATCAAAAACTGTTTTTT. The encoded protein is CASSTGQGQFDQKLFF.

This chain uses TRBV4-1 with TRBJ1-4; D possibly corresponds to TRBD1 (6 bases). The CDR3 sequence is 16 residues long. With 1 base removed from V and 6 bases from J, the gap between germline ends came to 15 bases. From germline, CDR1 is MGHRA and CDR2 YSYEKL. The CDR3 here is CASSQVARGIYEKLFF. CDR3 sequence (DNA): TGCGCCAGCAGCCAAGTTGCCAGGGGAATTTATGAAAAACTGTTTTTT.

V usage is TRBV29-1 and J usage is TRBJ2-6; D might be TRBD1 (6 bases). Germline CDR1 SQVTM, CDR2 ANQGSEA. The V end lost 6 bases, the J end lost 0 bases, and 18 bases lay between the germline ends. The CDR3 has 17 amino acids. The CDR3 loop reads CSVLWTVPSSGANVLTF. The CDR3 DNA follows: TGCAGCGTCCTATGGACAGTCCCGAGCTCTGGGGCCAACGTCCTGACTTTC.

The CDR3 DNA follows: TGTGCCAGCTCATATTGGACGGATACGAACACTGAAGCTTTCTTT. Translated: CASSYWTDTNTEAFF. The rearrangement uses TRBV18 and TRBJ1-1; D remains ambiguous. The CDR3 contains 15 residues. The V end was cut by 5 bases, the J end by 1 base, with 14 bases between. Germline values: CDR1 KGHSH, CDR2 LQKENI.

Concerning this clonotype itself: Here the CDR3 omits its conserved ending phenylalanine or tryptophan, so a read error is the likely source. The chain is built from TRBV3-1 and TRBJ2-2; D is possibly TRBD1 (5 bases). Trimming removed 1 base at V and 6 bases at J, with 9 bases between. Germline V lookup: CDR1 LGHDT, CDR2 YNNKEL (reference sequence). The CDR3 is made up of 14 amino acids. CDR3 loop: CASSQVLGAGELFL. The DNA of the CDR3 is TGTGCCAGCAGCCAAGTTTTAGGGGCCGGGGAGCTGTTTCTT.

This clonotype turned up a few times. The chain recombines TRBV20-1 with TRBJ1-6; no definite D call. CDR3 length equals 14 residues. Trimming took off 3 bases at V and 0 bases at J, with 6 bases between the two ends. The V gene's germline CDR1 is DFQATT and CDR2 SNEGSKA (reference sequence). The DNA for the CDR3 is TGCAGTGCTAGCGAGGGCTCCTATAATTCACCCCTCCACTTT. Amino acid sequence: CSASEGSYNSPLHF.

The chain links TRBV27 to TRBJ1-5, with no clear D. The CDR3 length is 15 residues. The V gene's germline CDR1 is MNHEY and CDR2 SMNVEV (reference sequence). V gave up 5 bases and J gave up 1 base, with 12 bases separating them. CDR3 bases: TGTGCCAGCAGTCCGGTGTGGCACAGCAATCAGCCCCAGCATTTT. This translates into CASSPVWHSNQPQHF.

This clonotype was counted a few times. This chain uses TRBV7-9 with TRBJ2-2; D gene ambiguous. V lost 2 bases and J lost 5, with 6 bases in between. CDR3 length equals 13 residues. CDR1 and CDR2 (germline): SEHNR, FQNEAQ (reference sequence). The CDR3 sequence: CASSLLVTGELFF. The CDR3 DNA follows: TGTGCCAGCAGCTTACTGGTTACCGGGGAGCTGTTTTTT.

This clonotype was detected only a few times. The rearrangement links TRBV12-3 or TRBV12-4 to TRBJ1-1; perhaps TRBD1 as D (6 bases). Trimming cost V 4 bases and J 0 bases, with 24 bases left between them. This CDR3 has 19 residues. This CDR3 reads CASSSPLVGRGLMNTEAFF. The CDR3 nucleotides read TGTGCCAGCAGTTCTCCTCTAGTAGGTCGGGGGCTGATGAACACTGAAGCTTTCTTT.

This clonotype was detected a few times. The chain recombines TRBV20-1 with TRBJ2-3, with D unresolved. CDR3 length: 13 amino acids. Germline values: CDR1 DFQATT, CDR2 SNEGSKA (reference sequence). The V end lost 2 bases, the J end lost 3 bases, and 9 bases lay between the germline ends. CDR3 sequence: CSARIPSTDTQYF. Written as DNA, the CDR3 is TGCAGTGCTAGAATCCCGTCGACAGATACGCAGTATTTT.